Listed below are T cell receptor beta chains from one sample, sequenced in a study of blood T cells in healthy people across ages. MiXCR was run by TCRdb on the 5' RACE reads, yielding one entry per CDR3 protein. Of some 1.6 million distinct CDR3 sequences in the sample, about 32% were seen once. Material: blood. These receptors all come from a woman in her 30s in good health. Each CDR3 is given with its conserved first and last residue. D genes are given only for firm matches. The listing skips clone size in some rows; elsewhere it reads once, few, many or a size class.

abundance: .; j_gene: TRBJ2-7; d_gene: .; v_gene: TRBV2; CDR3aa: CASSELGPDISYEQYF; CDR3nt: TGTGCCAGCAGTGAATTAGGCCCCGACATCTCCTACGAGCAGTACTTC
abundance: few; j_gene: TRBJ2-1; d_gene: TRBD2; v_gene: TRBV27; CDR3aa: CASSLSKGLAAYNEQFF; CDR3nt: TGTGCCAGCAGTTTATCTAAGGGACTAGCGGCTTACAATGAGCAGTTCTTC
abundance: .; j_gene: TRBJ1-4; d_gene: .; v_gene: TRBV4-1; CDR3aa: CASSQEDSPCGKLFF; CDR3nt: TGCGCCAGCAGCCAAGAGGACAGCCCTTGTGGAAAACTGTTTTTT
abundance: .; j_gene: TRBJ1-2; d_gene: .; v_gene: TRBV20-1; CDR3aa: CSARIQEPRYTF; CDR3nt: TGCAGTGCTAGAATCCAGGAGCCCCGCTACACCTTC
abundance: .; j_gene: TRBJ2-5; d_gene: TRBD2; v_gene: TRBV5-4; CDR3aa: CASSLAGVEAQYF; CDR3nt: TGTGCCAGCAGCTTAGCGGGAGTAGAGGCCCAGTACTTC
abundance: .; j_gene: TRBJ2-3; d_gene: .; v_gene: TRBV4-2; CDR3aa: CASSQDELGRDNTDTQYF; CDR3nt: TGTGCCAGCAGCCAAGACGAATTGGGGCGGGACAACACAGATACGCAGTATTTT
abundance: .; j_gene: TRBJ1-2; d_gene: .; v_gene: TRBV18; CDR3aa: CASSPGRGVNGYTF; CDR3nt: TGTGCCAGCTCACCAGGTCGGGGGGTCAATGGCTACACCTTC
abundance: .; j_gene: TRBJ1-2; d_gene: .; v_gene: TRBV5-1; CDR3aa: CASSNTGFGGYTF; CDR3nt: TGCGCCAGCAGCAATACCGGGTTCGGTGGCTACACCTTC
abundance: .; j_gene: TRBJ1-2; d_gene: TRBD1; v_gene: TRBV20-1; CDR3aa: CSAREAGGYGYTF; CDR3nt: TGCAGTGCTAGAGAGGCAGGGGGCTATGGCTACACCTTC
abundance: .; j_gene: TRBJ2-7; d_gene: TRBD1; v_gene: TRBV10-3; CDR3aa: CAISGTGSLGEQYF; CDR3nt: TGTGCCATCAGTGGGACAGGGTCCCTAGGGGAGCAGTACTTC
abundance: few; j_gene: TRBJ2-5; d_gene: .; v_gene: TRBV2; CDR3aa: CASWRGGREETQYF; CDR3nt: TGTGCCAGCTGGCGAGGGGGGCGTGAAGAGACCCAGTACTTC
abundance: few; j_gene: TRBJ2-1; d_gene: TRBD2; v_gene: TRBV29-1; CDR3aa: CSVETSGYYNEQFF; CDR3nt: TGCAGCGTTGAGACTAGCGGGTACTACAATGAGCAGTTCTTC
abundance: once; j_gene: TRBJ2-3; d_gene: .; v_gene: TRBV28; CDR3aa: CASTRVRFDTQYF; CDR3nt: TGTGCCAGCACTCGAGTCAGATTTGATACGCAGTATTTT
abundance: .; j_gene: TRBJ2-1; d_gene: TRBD1; v_gene: TRBV20-1; CDR3aa: CSARETGTGAGEQFF; CDR3nt: TGCAGTGCTAGAGAGACCGGGACAGGGGCGGGTGAGCAGTTCTTC
abundance: .; j_gene: TRBJ2-2; d_gene: .; v_gene: TRBV9; CDR3aa: CASSDRKDYANTGELFF; CDR3nt: TGTGCCAGCAGCGATAGGAAGGACTACGCGAACACCGGGGAGCTGTTTTTT
abundance: .; j_gene: TRBJ2-1; d_gene: .; v_gene: TRBV6-1; CDR3aa: CASSVTGNYYNEQFF; CDR3nt: TGTGCCAGCAGCGTTACAGGGAACTACTACAATGAGCAGTTCTTC
abundance: .; j_gene: TRBJ2-1; d_gene: TRBD1; v_gene: TRBV7-9; CDR3aa: CASSSAPRDRYYNEQFF; CDR3nt: TGTGCCAGCAGCTCGGCCCCCCGGGACAGGTACTACAATGAGCAGTTCTTC
abundance: .; j_gene: TRBJ1-6; d_gene: TRBD1; v_gene: TRBV20-1; CDR3aa: CSASKRQGGNSPLHF; CDR3nt: TGCAGTGCTTCCAAACGACAGGGGGGGAATTCACCCCTCCACTTT
abundance: .; j_gene: TRBJ2-1; d_gene: .; v_gene: TRBV20-1; CDR3aa: CSASVQNNEQFF; CDR3nt: TGCAGTGCTAGTGTCCAGAACAATGAGCAGTTCTTC
abundance: few; j_gene: TRBJ2-3; d_gene: .; v_gene: TRBV7-3; CDR3aa: CASRQTGPGDTQYF; CDR3nt: TGTGCCAGCAGGCAAACAGGTCCTGGGGATACGCAGTATTTT
abundance: .; j_gene: TRBJ2-3; d_gene: .; v_gene: TRBV19; CDR3aa: CASNLRTASTDTQYF; CDR3nt: TGTGCCAGTAACCTACGGACTGCTAGCACAGATACGCAGTATTTT
abundance: .; j_gene: TRBJ2-3; d_gene: .; v_gene: TRBV2; CDR3aa: CASSEAGGHSTDTQYF; CDR3nt: TGTGCCAGCAGTGAAGCCGGTGGCCATAGCACAGATACGCAGTATTTT
abundance: few; j_gene: TRBJ1-2; d_gene: TRBD1; v_gene: TRBV7-8; CDR3aa: CASSSISPGQNYGYTF; CDR3nt: TGTGCCAGCAGCTCAATAAGCCCGGGACAGAACTATGGCTACACCTTC
abundance: few; j_gene: TRBJ1-5; d_gene: .; v_gene: TRBV6-1; CDR3aa: CASGLHHQPQHF; CDR3nt: TGTGCCAGCGGACTGCATCATCAGCCCCAGCATTTT
abundance: .; j_gene: TRBJ2-3; d_gene: TRBD2; v_gene: TRBV4-1; CDR3aa: CASSQILSGGPTDTQYF; CDR3nt: TGCGCCAGCAGCCAAATACTCAGCGGGGGGCCCACAGATACGCAGTATTTT
abundance: .; j_gene: TRBJ2-3; d_gene: .; v_gene: TRBV7-6; CDR3aa: CASSLAKRSSFTDAQYF; CDR3nt: TGTGCCAGCAGCTTGGCTAAGCGGTCATCATTCACAGATGCGCAGTATTTT
abundance: .; j_gene: TRBJ1-2; d_gene: .; v_gene: TRBV10-1; CDR3aa: CASSERGPKKRYDYGYTF; CDR3nt: TGCGCCAGCAGTGAGCGGGGACCAAAGAAACGGTATGACTATGGCTACACCTTC
abundance: .; j_gene: TRBJ2-7; d_gene: .; v_gene: TRBV5-1; CDR3aa: CASSSDFSSYEQYF; CDR3nt: TGCGCCAGCAGCTCGGACTTCAGCTCCTACGAGCAGTACTTC
abundance: .; j_gene: TRBJ2-1; d_gene: TRBD2; v_gene: TRBV5-4; CDR3aa: CASSLVSGHYNEQFF; CDR3nt: TGTGCCAGCAGCTTGGTTAGCGGGCACTACAATGAGCAGTTCTTC
abundance: .; j_gene: TRBJ2-3; d_gene: TRBD2; v_gene: TRBV5-6; CDR3aa: CASSRGSRDTQYF; CDR3nt: TGTGCCAGCAGCCGCGGGAGCAGGGATACGCAGTATTTT
abundance: .; j_gene: TRBJ2-3; d_gene: .; v_gene: TRBV2; CDR3aa: CASLGVQPTDTQYF; CDR3nt: TGTGCCAGCCTGGGGGTCCAACCCACAGATACGCAGTATTTT
abundance: .; j_gene: TRBJ2-1; d_gene: .; v_gene: TRBV7-2; CDR3aa: CASSASFSTYNEQFF; CDR3nt: TGTGCCAGCAGCGCTTCATTTAGTACTTACAATGAGCAGTTCTTC
abundance: few; j_gene: TRBJ2-1; d_gene: TRBD2; v_gene: TRBV25-1; CDR3aa: CASSDQDVAGALRNEQFF; CDR3nt: TGTGCCAGCAGTGACCAAGATGTAGCGGGGGCTCTAAGGAATGAGCAGTTCTTC
abundance: .; j_gene: TRBJ2-7; d_gene: .; v_gene: TRBV7-2; CDR3aa: CASSSLGPEQYF; CDR3nt: TGTGCCAGCAGCTCCCTTGGGCCAGAGCAGTACTTC
abundance: once; j_gene: TRBJ2-3; d_gene: .; v_gene: TRBV18; CDR3aa: CASSSNPGTDTQYF; CDR3nt: TGTGCCAGCTCGTCAAACCCGGGAACAGATACGCAGTATTTT
abundance: .; j_gene: TRBJ2-1; d_gene: TRBD2; v_gene: TRBV20-1; CDR3aa: CSARRAGEPYNEQFF; CDR3nt: TGCAGTGCTAGACGGGCGGGGGAACCCTACAATGAGCAGTTCTTC
abundance: .; j_gene: TRBJ1-1; d_gene: TRBD1; v_gene: TRBV7-2; CDR3aa: CASSPRFGTGGPREAFF; CDR3nt: TGTGCCAGCAGCCCAAGGTTTGGGACAGGGGGACCCAGGGAAGCTTTCTTT
abundance: .; j_gene: TRBJ1-2; d_gene: .; v_gene: TRBV10-3; CDR3aa: CAISDGGSYGYTF; CDR3nt: TGTGCCATCAGTGATGGGGGTAGCTATGGCTACACCTTC
abundance: .; j_gene: TRBJ2-1; d_gene: TRBD2; v_gene: TRBV20-1; CDR3aa: CSARDLASGYYNEQFF; CDR3nt: TGCAGTGCTAGAGATTTAGCTAGCGGGTACTACAATGAGCAGTTCTTC